One sample yielded the 32 T cell receptor beta chains listed below, sequenced in a study of T cell responses to AZD1222 COVID-19 vaccine. The repertoire was sequenced with immunoSEQ multiplex PCR; TCRdb's copy has only in-frame clones and lacks some. The sample lists around 130,000 clones; 85% to 95% were seen once. The sequencing here drew on peripheral blood, taken on day 0 of AZD1222 vaccination. These receptor sequences come from an adult in good health.

This clone is a singleton in its sample. The V call is TRBV11-1, the J call TRBJ2-5; TRBD2 matches at 9 bases. This CDR3 spans 14 amino acids. Germline trimming cut 5 bases from V and 5 bases from J; bases unmatched to any gene: 6. The germline CDR1 and CDR2 sequences are SGHAT and FQDESV (reference sequence). DNA for the CDR3: TGTGCCAGCAGCCAAGCGGGAGGCTGGGAGACCCAGTACTTC. It codes for CASSQAGGWETQYF.

The chain links TRBV5-6 to TRBJ1-6; 10 bases map to TRBD1. The CDR3 runs to 14 residues. Losses at the gene ends were 3 bases for V and 9 bases for J; bases not matched to a gene: 3. The germline CDR1 and CDR2 sequences are SGHDT and YYEEEE. CDR3 DNA sequence: TGTGCCAGCAGCTCGACAGGGGGCCTTTCACCCCTCCACTTT. This sequence encodes CASSSTGGLSPLHF.

The chain recombines TRBV7-2 with TRBJ1-2; unclear D gene. The CDR3 runs to 13 residues. Per the germline V gene, CDR1 is SGHTA and CDR2 is FQGNSA. V was trimmed by 5 bases and J by 8 bases, leaving 15 bases between them. The CDR3 coding sequence is TGTGCCAGCAGCACGCGCCAAGAGGGAGGCTACACCTTC. Protein sequence: CASSTRQEGGYTF.

The rearrangement joins TRBV5-1 to TRBJ2-6; D remains unclear. From germline, CDR1 is SGHRS and CDR2 YFSETQ. The CDR3 length is 14 residues. Trimming shortened V by 7 bases and J by 0 bases, and 8 bases separated the two germline ends. CDR3 coding DNA: TGCGCCAGCGCGCGCAGCTCTGGGGCCAACGTCCTGACTTTC. It specifies CASARSSGANVLTF.

The chain couples TRBV19 to TRBJ1-5, with 7 bases lining up with TRBD1. The CDR3 consists of 17 residues. Germline V lookup: CDR1 LNHDA, CDR2 SQIVND (reference sequence). V lost 3 bases and J lost 2; bases outside the gene matches: 10. CDR3 protein: CASSIQRGPTGNQPQHF. The CDR3 DNA reads TGTGCCAGTAGTATCCAGAGGGGGCCTACCGGCAATCAGCCCCAGCATTTT.

V gene TRBV7-9 combines with J gene TRBJ2-1; D is ambiguous. The V end lost 1 base, the J end lost 15 bases, and 13 bases lay between the germline ends. Looked up from germline, CDR1 is SEHNR and CDR2 is FQNEAQ (reference sequence). The CDR3 has 12 residues. This chain's CDR3 is CASSLGHGIGFF. CDR3 DNA: TGTGCCAGCAGCTTAGGTCACGGAATCGGGTTCTTC.

This chain links TRBV18 with TRBJ2-2, with TRBD2 matching 12 bases. J was trimmed by 7 bases and V by 0 bases; bases with no gene match: 9. The CDR3 runs to 18 residues. Germline-derived CDR1 and CDR2 are KGHSH and LQKENI. CDR3 in DNA: TGTGCCAGCTCACCACCGGTTGGACTAGCGGGAACGGGCGGGGAGCTGTTTTTT. Translating gives CASSPPVGLAGTGGELFF.

CDR3 in amino acids: CASSDRQGVAYNSPLHF. The CDR3 region has the DNA TGTGCCAGCAGTGACCGGCAGGGGGTCGCCTATAATTCACCCCTCCACTTT. The chain joins TRBV25-1 to TRBJ1-6, with TRBD1 identical over 7 bases. Germline V gene lookup returns CDR1 MGHDK and CDR2 SYGVNS. Trimming cost V 3 bases and J 2 bases; bases outside gene matches: 7. CDR3 length: 17 residues.

This rearrangement joins TRBV10-3 to TRBJ2-3, with D maybe TRBD2 (7 bases). The CDR3 runs 15 residues. V was clipped by 8 bases and J by 4 bases, with 19 bases between them. Germline V gives CDR1 ENHRY, CDR2 SYGVKD. CDR3 amino acids: CAIGGAGVGPDTQYF. Here the CDR3 DNA reads TGTGCCATCGGGGGGGCGGGAGTAGGGCCAGATACGCAGTATTTT.

The genes are TRBV4-2 and TRBJ2-1; no clear D gene. Deletions cut 1 base from V and 9 bases from J, with 10 bases between. This CDR3 spans 13 amino acids. Germline assignment: CDR1 LGHNA and CDR2 YNFKEQ. CDR3 in DNA: TGTGCCAGCAGCCAAGGAAGCGAAGGTGAGCAGTTCTTC. It yields the protein CASSQGSEGEQFF.

The genes are TRBV2 and TRBJ1-5; the D gene is possibly TRBD1 (5 bases). Trimming took 3 bases from V and 1 from J, leaving 10 bases between them. The V gene's germline CDR1 is SNHLY and CDR2 FYNNEI. The CDR3 loop spans 15 amino acids. The CDR3 protein is CASSEAHRSNQPQHF. The CDR3 DNA is TGTGCCAGCAGTGAGGCCCACAGGAGCAATCAGCCCCAGCATTTT. Full variable domain (remainder filled in from reference TRBV2 and TRBJ1-5): EPEVTQTPSHQVTQMGQEVILRCVPISNHLYFYWYRQILGQKVEFLVSFYNNEISEKSEIFDDQFSVERPDGSNFTLKIRSTKLEDSAMYFCASSEAHRSNQPQHFGDGTRLSIL.

The genes are TRBV4-2 and TRBJ2-3; TRBD2 agrees at 8 bases. Germline V gives CDR1 LGHNA, CDR2 YNFKEQ. The CDR3 is made up of 17 amino acids. Losses at the gene ends were 2 bases for V and 0 bases for J; bases not matched to a gene: 7. The CDR3 nucleotides are TGTGCCAGCAGCCAACACAGCTCTAGCGGGAGCACAGATACGCAGTATTTT. It encodes CASSQHSSSGSTDTQYF.

V and J are TRBV28 and TRBJ1-2, with 9 bases that match TRBD1. This CDR3 is built from 15 residues. Germline-derived CDR1 and CDR2 are MDHEN and SYDVKM. After removal of 4 bases from V and 4 bases from J, the junction contained 7 bases not matched to a gene. The CDR3: CASSSNGQGSYGYTF. The CDR3 DNA is TGTGCCAGCAGTTCCAACGGACAGGGGTCCTATGGCTACACCTTC.

This chain joins TRBV5-1 and TRBJ1-1; 7 nucleotides agree with TRBD1. The V and J ends lost 5 bases and 6 bases, in that order; junction bases with no gene match: 10. CDR1 is SGHRS, CDR2 YFSETQ, per germline. There are 14 residues in the CDR3. CDR3 sequence: CASRPGGLDAEAFF. CDR3 sequence (DNA): TGCGCCAGCAGACCAGGGGGTTTGGACGCTGAAGCTTTCTTT.

The chain joins TRBV4-2 to TRBJ1-3; 8 bases are a match to TRBD1. Germline CDR1 and CDR2: LGHNA and YNFKEQ. This CDR3 has 14 amino acids. Unmatched junction bases numbered 6, after V lost 3 bases and J lost 8 bases. The CDR3 DNA reads as TGTGCCAGCAGCCAGACGGACAGGGTGGACACCATATATTTT. Protein: CASSQTDRVDTIYF.

Here the CDR3 DNA reads TGTGCCAGCAGTTTGAGACAGAATGAGCAGTTCTTC. Translation gives CASSLRQNEQFF. The rearrangement uses TRBV27 and TRBJ2-1; TRBD1 might be the D (5 bases). The CDR3 is 12 amino acids. The V end lost 3 bases, the J end lost 7 bases, and 7 bases lay between the germline ends. Per germline, CDR1 MNHEY and CDR2 SMNVEV (reference sequence).

V is TRBV19 and J is TRBJ2-7; TRBD1 or TRBD2 may be the D gene (5 bases each). Trimming shortened V by 6 bases and J by 3 bases, and 15 bases separated the two germline ends. Germline CDR1 and CDR2: LNHDA and SQIVND (reference sequence). The CDR3 runs 14 residues. The CDR3 region has the DNA TGTGCCAGTAGCCTATTGGGGGAACTCTACGAGCAGTACTTC. Translating gives CASSLLGELYEQYF. Complete variable domain (other parts from reference TRBV19 and TRBJ2-7): DGGITQSPKYLFRKEGQNVTLSCEQNLNHDAMYWYRQDPGQGLRLIYYSQIVNDFQKGDIAEGYSVSREKKESFPLTVTSAQKNPTAFYLCASSLLGELYEQYFGPGTRLTVT.

Note on this clone: The junction differs from germline at one of its ends, possibly a read error. V is TRBV5-1 and J is TRBJ1-5; no reliable D call. The germline gives CDR1 SGHRS, CDR2 YFSETQ. The CDR3 totals 13 residues. CDR3 bases: TGCGCCAGCAGCTTGGATAGCGATCAGCCCCAGCATTTT. It translates to CASSLDSDQPQHF.

This clone has a single count. This chain uses TRBV7-9 with TRBJ2-3; TRBD1 agrees at 7 bases. V trimming: 3 bases; J trimming: 0 bases; junction bases outside the gene matches: 6. This CDR3 contains 16 residues. Germline lookup yields CDR1 SEHNR and CDR2 FQNEAQ (reference sequence). The CDR3: CASSLAYRGSTDTQYF. CDR3 bases: TGTGCCAGCAGCTTGGCTTACAGGGGAAGCACAGATACGCAGTATTTT.

The chain carries TRBV15 and TRBJ2-1; 9 bases line up with TRBD1. This CDR3 is built from 14 residues. V lost 0 bases to trimming and J lost 8 bases; unmatched junction nucleotides: 2. Germline lookup yields CDR1 LNHNV and CDR2 YYDKDF (reference sequence). In nucleotides, the CDR3 is TGTGCCACCAGCAGAGACTGGACAGGGGATGAGCAGTTCTTC. This codes for CATSRDWTGDEQFF.

This chain joins TRBV15 and TRBJ1-2; a possible D gene is TRBD1 (5 bases). This CDR3 region has 13 residues. V lost 0 bases to trimming and J lost 8 bases, with 10 bases between them. Germline CDR1 LNHNV, CDR2 YYDKDF (reference sequence). CDR3 DNA sequence: TGTGCCACCAGCAGAGATCGCAGGGAAGGCTACACCTTC. This codes for CATSRDRREGYTF. The full variable domain, with the rest looked up from reference TRBV15 and TRBJ1-2, is DAMVIQNPRYQVTQFGKPVTLSCSQTLNHNVMYWYQQKSSQAPKLLFHYYDKDFNNEADTPDNFQSRRPNTSFCFLDIRSPGLGDTAMYLCATSRDRREGYTFGSGTRLTVV.

This clone came up once. The chain uses TRBV27 and TRBJ1-2; D might be TRBD1 (5 bases). The CDR3 covers 14 residues. The V gene's germline CDR1 is MNHEY and CDR2 SMNVEV (reference sequence). With 6 bases removed from V and 3 bases from J, the gap between germline ends came to 14 bases. Written as DNA, the CDR3 is TGTGCCAGCAGAGGCGGGACCGATGACTATGGCTACACCTTC. Translating gives CASRGGTDDYGYTF.

This clone was detected a few times. The chain combines TRBV18 with TRBJ1-5; D is uncertain. CDR3 length: 15 amino acids. Looked up from germline, CDR1 is KGHSH and CDR2 is LQKENI. Trimming stripped 3 bases from V and 1 base from J, with 10 bases between. The CDR3 sequence: CASSPAGGSNQPQHF. CDR3 in DNA: TGTGCCAGCTCACCCGCGGGAGGAAGCAATCAGCCCCAGCATTTT.

V gene TRBV12-2 combines with J gene TRBJ2-1; the table names TRBD2, a call not compared with the DNA. TRBV12-2 is termed a pseudogene. This CDR3 has 16 amino acids. Written as DNA, the CDR3 is TGTGCAAGTCGCCTAGGCCCAGCGGGAGGGCCCCATGAGCAGTTCTTC. It is translated as CASRLGPAGGPHEQFF.

The chain links TRBV27 to TRBJ2-1; tentatively, D is TRBD2 (6 bases). V lost 6 bases to trimming and J lost 4 bases, with 22 bases between them. CDR1 and CDR2 (germline): MNHEY, SMNVEV (reference sequence). The length of the CDR3 is 17 residues. In nucleotides, the CDR3 is TGTGCCAGCAGCCCCTGGCGGGCAGAGACTAGGTACAATGAGCAGTTCTTC. This codes for CASSPWRAETRYNEQFF.

The J gene is TRBJ1-1, the V gene TRBV3-1 (or the pseudogene TRBV3-2); 9 bases align to TRBD1. The CDR3 totals 15 residues. The V gene's germline CDR1 is LGHDT and CDR2 YNNKEL (reference sequence). The J segment lost 5 bases and the V segment lost 4 bases, leaving 8 bases of the junction unmatched. The CDR3: CASSRKTGGMTEAFF. In DNA form, the CDR3 reads TGTGCCAGCAGCCGGAAGACAGGGGGAATGACTGAAGCTTTCTTT.

J is TRBJ2-2 and V is TRBV30; TRBD2 is a possible D gene (6 bases). V dropped 4 bases and J dropped 3 bases, with 12 bases sitting between them. The V gene's germline CDR1 is GTSNPN and CDR2 SVGIG (reference sequence). The CDR3 consists of 14 residues. This chain's CDR3 is CAWTAGGDTGELFF. Here the CDR3 DNA reads TGTGCCTGGACAGCGGGTGGGGACACCGGGGAGCTGTTTTTT.

The chain links TRBV7-2 to TRBJ1-5; TRBD1 matches 9 bases. V was clipped by 5 bases and J by 8 bases; unmatched bases: 7. The V gene's germline CDR1 is SGHTA and CDR2 FQGNSA. The CDR3 runs to 14 residues. The CDR3: CASSPTGGMEPQHF. CDR3 nucleotides: TGTGCCAGCAGCCCGACAGGGGGTATGGAGCCCCAGCATTTT.

V gene TRBV18 combines with J gene TRBJ1-1; a possible D gene is TRBD1 (6 bases). The germline V gene has CDR1 KGHSH and CDR2 LQKENI. V lost 6 bases and J lost 6, with 11 bases in between. The CDR3 is 12 residues long. Here the CDR3 reads CASSLQGAEAFF. CDR3 bases: TGTGCCAGCTCCCTACAGGGCGCTGAAGCTTTCTTT.

The chain carries TRBV7-3 and TRBJ2-3; 7 positions agree with TRBD1. The CDR3 is made up of 15 amino acids. J gave up 6 bases and V 8 bases, and 14 bases lay outside the gene matches. Germline CDR1 SGHTA, CDR2 FQGTGA. CDR3 coding DNA: TGTGCCAGCGGATACCTGACAGGGTGGGCCGATACGCAGTATTTT. Amino acids: CASGYLTGWADTQYF.

V usage is TRBV2 and J usage is TRBJ1-2, with a possible D match to TRBD1 (6 bases). V lost 4 bases and J 4 bases, leaving 13 bases between the germline ends. The CDR3 spans 14 residues. Germline V lookup: CDR1 SNHLY, CDR2 FYNNEI. CDR3 amino acids: CASSVAGASYGYTF. CDR3 nucleotides: TGTGCCAGCAGTGTAGCAGGGGCTAGCTATGGCTACACCTTC.

CDR3 region: CSYPQGTEAFF. CDR3 bases: TGCAGCTACCCCCAGGGCACTGAAGCTTTCTTT. This sequence joins TRBV29-1 and TRBJ1-1; D perhaps matches TRBD1 (5 bases). The CDR3 sequence is 11 residues long. Germline V gene lookup returns CDR1 SQVTM and CDR2 ANQGSEA. V lost 8 bases to trimming and J lost 4 bases, with 11 bases between them.